These 21 T cell receptor beta chains share one sample of origin, sequenced in a study of CD8 T cells in ankylosing spondylitis. One entry per CDR3 protein results from TCRdb running MiXCR on the 5' RACE reads. The sample records about 160,000 distinct CDR3 sequences, 9.8% being singletons. Material for sequencing was blood, either unsorted or a sorted T cell fraction (not recorded which). All receptors derive from a female donor with ankylosing spondylitis or in good health (not recorded which).

This clonotype occurred a few times. The gene calls are TRBV28 and TRBJ1-1; 7 bases match TRBD1. With V trimmed by 10 bases and J by 7 bases, 9 bases remained unmatched. This CDR3 region has 12 residues. CDR1 MDHEN and CDR2 SYDVKM come from the germline V gene. CDR3 loop: CATGTEPYEAFF. The CDR3 DNA sequence: TGTGCCACCGGGACAGAACCCTATGAAGCTTTCTTT.

The V and J genes are TRBV4-3 and TRBJ2-7; D is perhaps TRBD1 (6 bases). This CDR3 contains 16 residues. Germline lookup yields CDR1 LGHNA and CDR2 YSLEER. The germline V and J ends were trimmed by 7 bases and 2 bases, with 21 bases remaining between them. The CDR3 here is CASNQEPDSGPYEQYF. The CDR3 DNA reads TGCGCCAGCAACCAGGAACCGGACAGTGGACCCTACGAGCAGTACTTC.

In this sample, this clonotype turned up a few times. The J gene is TRBJ2-1, the V gene TRBV6-2 or TRBV6-3, with D possibly matching TRBD2 (5 bases). The CDR3 length is 13 residues. Looked up from germline, CDR1 is MNHEY and CDR2 is SVGEGT. Between the trimmed V and J ends, which lost 6 bases and 7 bases, there was a span of 13 bases. The CDR3 DNA is TGTGCCAGCAGGGAGGAGGTTTGGAATGAGCAGTTCTTC. Protein: CASREEVWNEQFF.

This clonotype was found a few times. The chain couples TRBV24-1 to TRBJ1-3, with D unclear. CDR1 and CDR2 from the germline V gene are KGHDR and SFDVKD. The CDR3 contains 14 residues. V was cut by 1 base and J by 4 bases, with 7 bases left in between. The CDR3 reads CATSDFWQGNTIYF. The CDR3 bases are TGTGCCACCAGTGATTTTTGGCAGGGAAACACCATATATTTT.

This clonotype was seen repeatedly, ten times or more. For the CDR3, the DNA is TGTGCCAGCAGTTACGCCAGGGCCGTGAACACTGAAGCTTTCTTT. Its translation: CASSYARAVNTEAFF. V usage is TRBV6-5 and J usage is TRBJ1-1; maybe TRBD1 (5 bases). V was trimmed by 2 bases and J by 0 bases, leaving 10 bases between them. This CDR3 has 15 residues. Germline assignment: CDR1 MNHEY and CDR2 SVGAGI.

This clonotype was detected many times. This chain joins TRBV4-2 and TRBJ1-6; D possibly corresponds to TRBD1 (5 bases). V was shortened by 0 bases and J by 10 bases, with 22 bases between the two germline ends. The CDR3 loop spans 18 amino acids. Germline assignment: CDR1 LGHNA and CDR2 YNFKEQ. The CDR3 bases are TGTGCCAGCAGCCAAGATGCGCAGGGAAGGGGTCTATGGTCACCCCTCCACTTT. Translation gives CASSQDAQGRGLWSPLHF.

This chain connects TRBV20-1 to TRBJ2-1; TRBD2 matches at 7 bases. This CDR3 spans 16 amino acids. V was clipped by 1 base and J by 3 bases; unmatched bases: 9. The germline CDR1 and CDR2 sequences are DFQATT and SNEGSKA (reference sequence). CDR3 loop: CSARVLERDYYNEQFF. DNA for the CDR3: TGCAGTGCTAGAGTCCTTGAAAGGGACTACTACAATGAGCAGTTCTTC.

This clonotype appeared a few times. The rearrangement joins TRBV20-1 to TRBJ2-6; 13 bases agree with TRBD2. After removal of 6 bases from V and 3 bases from J, the junction contained 14 bases not matched to a gene. Germline CDR1 DFQATT, CDR2 SNEGSKA (reference sequence). This CDR3 is 19 amino acids long. CDR3 DNA: TGCAGTGCGAGTTCTTTAGGACTAGCGGGAGAGCATGGGGCCAACGTCCTGACTTTC. Translating it yields CSASSLGLAGEHGANVLTF.

The V and J genes are TRBV20-1 and TRBJ2-7; D is ambiguous. Germline V gives CDR1 DFQATT, CDR2 SNEGSKA (reference sequence). The CDR3 is 13 residues long. V lost 3 bases and J 3 bases, leaving 12 bases between the germline ends. The CDR3 spells CSASQITYYEQYF. CDR3 in DNA: TGCAGTGCTAGCCAGATTACCTACTACGAGCAGTACTTC.

The table lists this clonotype with many counts. This chain connects TRBV20-1 to TRBJ2-1, with 10 bases aligning to TRBD2. Germline trimming cut 0 bases from V and 6 bases from J; bases unmatched to any gene: 2. CDR1 and CDR2 (germline): DFQATT, SNEGSKA (reference sequence). The CDR3 consists of 14 residues. The chain's CDR3 is CSARETSGINEQFF. The CDR3 DNA sequence: TGCAGTGCTAGAGAAACTAGCGGGATCAATGAGCAGTTCTTC.

This chain connects TRBV4-3 to TRBJ2-1; 15 bases align to TRBD2. CDR1 and CDR2 from the germline V gene are LGHNA and YSLEER. This CDR3 is built from 16 residues. The J segment lost 7 bases and the V segment lost 1 base, leaving 2 bases of the junction unmatched. CDR3 residues: CASSQVGTSGRNEQFF. The CDR3 DNA reads TGCGCCAGCAGCCAAGTGGGGACTAGCGGGAGGAATGAGCAGTTCTTC.

Only a few counts were recorded for this clonotype. The chain employs TRBV11-2 and TRBJ1-1; D is perhaps TRBD1 (5 bases). V dropped 1 base and J dropped 5 bases, with 11 bases sitting between them. The germline CDR1 and CDR2 sequences are SGHAT and FQNNGV. The CDR3 contains 14 residues. The CDR3 DNA is TGTGCCAGCAGCTTAGGCTCAGGGTATACTGAAGCTTTCTTT. This encodes CASSLGSGYTEAFF.

This clonotype was recorded a few times. This sequence joins TRBV7-9 and TRBJ2-1; the D gene could be TRBD1 or TRBD2 (5 bases each). The CDR3 runs to 13 residues. Germline V gives CDR1 SEHNR, CDR2 FQNEAQ (reference sequence). V gave up 2 bases and J gave up 9 bases, with 11 bases separating them. This chain's CDR3 is CASSLSQGREQFF. In DNA, the CDR3 is TGTGCCAGCAGCTTATCGCAGGGACGTGAGCAGTTCTTC.

This clonotype was picked up a small number of times. This chain connects TRBV4-1 to TRBJ2-7, with D perhaps given as TRBD1 or TRBD2 (6 bases each). Trimming pared 4 bases from V and 0 bases from J, leaving 16 bases between. Germline lookup yields CDR1 MGHRA and CDR2 YSYEKL. There are 16 residues in the CDR3. CDR3 loop: CASSPQGGRDSYEQYF. In nucleotides, the CDR3 is TGCGCCAGCAGCCCCCAAGGGGGGCGGGACTCCTACGAGCAGTACTTC.

The sample holds a few counts of this clonotype. This chain links TRBV27 with TRBJ2-7; 10 positions match TRBD2. The V and J ends lost 5 bases and 5 bases, in that order; junction bases with no gene match: 6. This CDR3 is 14 amino acids long. Per the germline V gene, CDR1 is MNHEY and CDR2 is SMNVEV (reference sequence). CDR3 sequence: CASSPRTSGDEQYF. The DNA for the CDR3 is TGTGCCAGCAGTCCTCGGACTAGCGGAGACGAGCAGTACTTC.

The chain carries TRBV12-3 or TRBV12-4 and TRBJ1-1; 8 bases are a match to TRBD1. Trimming at V came to 6 bases and at J to 0 bases, leaving 6 bases not matched to a gene. The CDR3 is 15 amino acids. This CDR3 reads CASSQGQGLNTEAFF. In DNA form, the CDR3 reads TGTGCCAGCAGCCAAGGACAGGGCCTGAACACTGAAGCTTTCTTT.

This clonotype was found a few times. This chain connects TRBV28 to TRBJ2-7; 13 nucleotides line up with TRBD2. The junction had 24 bases not matched to a gene; V was cut back by 1 base and J by 6 bases. Germline CDR1 reads MDHEN; CDR2 reads SYDVKM. This CDR3 is built from 22 residues. The CDR3 region is CASSLYLTGASTSGRAAREQYF. As DNA, the CDR3 is TGTGCCAGCAGTTTATATCTCACAGGGGCCTCTACTAGCGGGAGGGCAGCTCGCGAGCAGTACTTC.

The table lists this clonotype with many counts. V gene TRBV27 combines with J gene TRBJ2-5; TRBD2 agrees at 11 bases. Germline values: CDR1 MNHEY, CDR2 SMNVEV (reference sequence). The CDR3 contains 15 residues. V lost 6 bases and J lost 1; bases outside the gene matches: 4. The DNA for the CDR3 is TGTGCCAGCAGCTCCGGGACTAGCGGCCAAGAGACCCAGTACTTC. The encoded protein is CASSSGTSGQETQYF.

This clonotype was found a few times. J is TRBJ2-7 and V is TRBV7-6, with 7 positions matching TRBD2. The CDR3 totals 14 residues. Germline lookup yields CDR1 SGHVS and CDR2 FNYEAQ. V lost 1 base and J lost 6; bases outside the gene matches: 6. CDR3 protein: CASSLGEGATEQYF. The CDR3 DNA reads TGTGCCAGCAGCTTAGGGGAGGGAGCGACCGAGCAGTACTTC.

This chain links TRBV7-6 with TRBJ1-5; a possible D gene is TRBD1 (5 bases). There are 13 residues in the CDR3. CDR1 and CDR2 (germline): SGHVS, FNYEAQ. The V end was cut by 5 bases, the J end by 4 bases, with 9 bases between. CDR3 in DNA: TGTGCCAGCAGCCAAGACAGAAATCAGCCCCAGCATTTT. This sequence encodes CASSQDRNQPQHF.

The V and J genes are TRBV11-2 and TRBJ1-2; D call uncertain. Looked up from germline, CDR1 is SGHAT and CDR2 is FQNNGV. The V gene lost 5 bases and the J gene lost 4 bases, with 14 bases spanning the gap. The CDR3 sequence is 14 residues long. The DNA for the CDR3 is TGTGCCAGCAGCCCACTTACCCCTCTCTATGGCTACACCTTC. Its translation: CASSPLTPLYGYTF.